This T cell receptor (beta chain) comes out of a study of CD8+ T cells in alopecia areata (dated by TCRdb to about 2018). At the level of the whole study: The treated patients, all with moderate-to-severe alopecia areata, were enrolled in an open-label pilot trial of oral tofacitinib given at 5 to 10 mg twice daily. Tofacitinib was administered for 6 to 18 months, and 6 months of follow-up off drug were then conducted to assess delayed response and recurrence. Disease severity in treated patients was measured with the SALT score, which quantifies the percentage of affected scalp surface area. High-throughput TCRbeta sequencing was used to examine T cell clonal expansion in alopecia areata in both the C3H/HeJ mouse model and human patients. Human TCRbeta sequencing covered scalp tissue and sorted CD4+ and CD8+ peripheral blood T cells from patchy and totalis/universalis alopecia areata patients and healthy controls. Patients on tofacitinib were biopsied at baseline and after 4 and 24 weeks of treatment, and several of the patients also had a later scalp biopsy. Scalp clonality was compared across normal scalp (n=4), patchy alopecia areata scalp (n=8), and alopecia totalis/universalis scalp (n=8). The RNA source kit depended on sample type: the PAXgene miRNA kit for fixed scalp, the miRNeasy kit for PBMCs, and the RNeasy kit for mouse skin. TCRbeta CDR3 regions were amplified by immunoSEQ multiplex PCR using 35 Vbeta forward and 13 Jbeta reverse primers. The paper's findings and limits, for the study overall: With tofacitinib, both scalp clonality and the number of expanded CD8+ clones among the top 100 scalp clones went down significantly. Many expanded lesional clones were found to persist in scalp and blood during tofacitinib treatment, and relapse after treatment cessation may be partly explained by this persistence. Because the treated cohort was small and had only one nonresponder, larger studies are needed to examine links between baseline CD8+ expansion and response. Compared with mice, TCR sequences shared between patients were less clear, possibly partly because of HLA diversity across the patient population. Unlike mouse skin, which is dominated by gammadelta T cells, normal human skin has resident alphabeta T cells that are also sequenced, and this complicates analysis of the scalp TCR repertoire. Higher clonality and more expanded CD8+ clones were observed in lesional scalp than in normal scalp, particularly in alopecia totalis/universalis, a finding suggestive of antigenic drive.

This sample's time point label indicates: around 26 weeks on oral tofacitinib. In light of the paper, this sample's treatment or condition label describes: oral pan-JAK inhibitor, 5-10 mg twice daily. From alopecia areata patients, peripheral blood was collected along with lesional scalp punch biopsies. PBMCs were isolated by density centrifugation and stained for CD3, CD4 and CD8, and CD4+ and CD8+ T cells were sorted on a FACSAria. The library was obtained by the immunoSEQ multiplex PCR assay. For TCR sequencing, RNA was extracted from every sample and reverse transcribed into cDNA to serve as template. First-strand cDNA was synthesized using SuperScript III with a 2:1 mix of oligo-dT and random hexamers. A synthetic immune receptor repertoire was used to gauge amplification bias, and whatever bias remained was removed computationally. Concerning the study's data processing: Raw reads were preprocessed for error removal, and CDR3 was defined according to IMGT conventions as running from the conserved cysteine to phenylalanine. Clonality was computed as 1 minus the Shannon entropy, with the entropy normalized by log2 of the number of productive unique TCRs. Scalp TCRbeta sequences were cross-referenced with sorted blood CD4 and CD8 repertoires so that the CD4 or CD8 identity of scalp clones could be inferred. As stored in TCRdb, this immuneACCESS dataset retains in-frame rearrangements with V and J assigned. A fraction of the clones does not appear; measured against another copy, unresolved V genes explain less than half of the discrepancy, and the remainder lacks a known reason. That table supplies the V and J calls and clone size; D and trimming were determined from the DNA. The sample table records 90,000 to 120,000 clones; roughly 84% of these occur just once. The ten largest account for around a quarter of the sample.

Counted from cysteine to phenylalanine, this CDR3 has 15 amino acids. Only the CDR3 portion is preserved as DNA: 45 bases, with reading frame beginning at the first base. V loses 1 base, J loses 4 bases, and the germline ends lie 13 bases apart. CDR1 and CDR2, per the germline V gene, are SGHVS and FQNEAQ. To note about this clone: The antigen it recognizes is unknown. Qualities for individual bases were not recorded, and no much larger clone is one base off.

The sequence links TRBV7-8 to TRBJ1-1; the D gene remains uncertain. The sequencing here drew on CD8+ T cells sorted from blood, taken at week 24, from a patient treated with tofacitinib. This TCR came from a human donor with alopecia areata. The DNA sequence is TGTGCCAGCAGCTTAGTAGGTGGAGAGGGCACTGAAGCTTTCTTT. It codes for CASSLVGGEGTEAFF.